These 6 T cell receptor beta chains came from one sample sequenced in a study of tumor-infiltrating lymphocytes in primary liver carcinoma. They got blood RNA out of unsorted whole blood and also pulled out germline DNA. Constant-region priming of about 500 ng total RNA yielded TCR beta cDNA. Researchers made the TCR beta libraries by running three nested multiplex PCR rounds with slightly modified ARM-PCR. The two initial PCR rounds, approximately 10 cycles each, used TRBV1-TRBV30 forward and C-beta reverse primers. TCRdb fed the multiplex PCR reads into MiXCR, producing one record per CDR3 protein. There are just over 300,000 distinct CDR3 sequences in the sample; 50% to 60% occur only once, and about 15% lies in the top ten. Sequenced material: peripheral blood. All receptors derive from a woman aged 25 to 39 with primary liver carcinoma and hepatitis B virus infection.

Ten or more counts support this clonotype. This chain uses TRBV11-3 with TRBJ2-1; maybe TRBD2 (6 bases). V lost 5 bases and J 4 bases, leaving 24 bases between the germline ends. The germline V gene has CDR1 SGHNT and CDR2 YENEEA. The CDR3 runs 18 residues. The CDR3 region has the DNA TGTGCCAGCAGCCCACGGGCCTCGACGACTAGGAAGTACAATGAGCAGTTCTTC. It encodes CASSPRASTTRKYNEQFF.

Notes on this clonotype: At one end the junction does not follow the germline gene, possibly because of a read error. This rearrangement joins TRBV4-1 to TRBJ1-6; D not resolved. The CDR3 has 14 residues. Germline V gene sequence: CDR1 MGHRA, CDR2 YSYEKL. The CDR3 spells CASSPLQPNSPLHF. The CDR3, as DNA: TGCGCCAGCAGCCCTTTGCAGCCTAATTCGCCCCTCCACTTT.

This clonotype showed up many times. V is TRBV5-6 and J is TRBJ2-1; perhaps TRBD2 as D (5 bases). Germline V lookup: CDR1 SGHDT, CDR2 YYEEEE. The CDR3 covers 16 residues. Trimming removed 0 bases at V and 4 bases at J, with 14 bases between. This CDR3 reads CASSLVRSGTYNEQFF. CDR3 sequence (DNA): TGTGCCAGCAGCTTGGTTCGAAGCGGCACTTACAATGAGCAGTTCTTC.

This clonotype was picked up a small number of times. This sequence joins TRBV7-8 and TRBJ2-3; 15 positions match TRBD2. The trim removed 5 bases at V and 9 bases at J, leaving 9 bases unmatched. CDR1 is SGHVS, CDR2 FQNEAQ, per germline. CDR3 length: 16 amino acids. The chain's CDR3 is CASSIVGTSGRRTQYF. In nucleotides, the CDR3 is TGTGCCAGCAGCATAGTTGGGACTAGCGGGAGGCGGACGCAGTATTTT.

J is TRBJ2-7 and V is TRBV6-5; perhaps TRBD2 as D (5 bases). This CDR3 is built from 17 residues. The V end lost 1 base, the J end lost 3 bases, and 19 bases lay between the germline ends. Germline V lookup: CDR1 MNHEY, CDR2 SVGAGI. The CDR3 here is CASSYFYSADFHYEQYF. In nucleotides, the CDR3 is TGTGCCAGCAGTTACTTCTACTCAGCGGACTTTCACTACGAGCAGTACTTC.

For this clonotype: As the CDR3 is not closed by the conserved phenylalanine or tryptophan, this likely results from a read error. The chain recombines TRBV11-2 with TRBJ2-7; D gene unclear. In germline, CDR1 is SGHAT, CDR2 FQNNGV. V gave up 5 bases and J gave up 5 bases, with 13 bases separating them. The length of the CDR3 is 13 residues. The CDR3 DNA reads as TGTGCCAGCAGCATCCCCCCTTTAAACGAGCAGTACTTA. Protein product: CASSIPPLNEQYL.